This T cell receptor (beta chain) derives from a study of T cell responses to AZD1222 COVID-19 vaccine. TCRdb's copy holds only in-frame clones and misses some; the assay was immunoSEQ multiplex PCR. The data contain approximately 74,000 clones, 70% to 90% of them singletons. This CDR3 has 15 residues. The V gene's germline CDR1 is LGHDT and CDR2 YNNKEL (reference sequence). Trimming left V 0 bases short and J 7 bases short, with 15 bases between. This receptor was taken from an adult who received the AZD1222 COVID-19 vaccine. The chain uses TRBV3-1 (or the pseudogene TRBV3-2) and TRBJ1-2; unclear D gene. The sample here was peripheral blood, taken 28 days after the second AZD1222 dose. CDR3 residues: CASSQEAPSRGGYTF. The CDR3 region has the DNA TGTGCCAGCAGCCAAGAGGCACCCTCCCGGGGTGGCTACACCTTC.